Included here is one TCR beta chain sequence, with context. The sample comes from a study of control samples from healthy donors and cancer patients. The method was immunoSEQ multiplex PCR; TCRdb's version includes in-frame clones alone and lacks a portion of them. The table lists fewer than 40,000 clones, 80% to 95% of them singletons, with around 1.8% in the top ten. Germline V CDR1 and CDR2: SGHNT, YYREEE (reference sequence). Deletions cut 4 bases from V and 3 bases from J, with 16 bases between. The CDR3 runs to 15 residues. The chain recombines TRBV5-4 with TRBJ1-1; D is ambiguous. The sequencing input was PBMCs. The receptor's source is a man in his forties with colorectal cancer. CDR3 sequence (DNA): TGTGCCAGCAGCCCTGGAGGGTGGAAGGACACTGAAGCTTTCTTT. Protein product: CASSPGGWKDTEAFF. Full variable domain (missing parts from reference TRBV5-4 and TRBJ1-1): ETGVTQSPTHLIKTRGQQVTLRCSSQSGHNTVSWYQQALGQGPQFIFQYYREEENGRGNFPPRFSGLQFPNYSSELNVNALELDDSALYLCASSPGGWKDTEAFFGQGTRLTVV.